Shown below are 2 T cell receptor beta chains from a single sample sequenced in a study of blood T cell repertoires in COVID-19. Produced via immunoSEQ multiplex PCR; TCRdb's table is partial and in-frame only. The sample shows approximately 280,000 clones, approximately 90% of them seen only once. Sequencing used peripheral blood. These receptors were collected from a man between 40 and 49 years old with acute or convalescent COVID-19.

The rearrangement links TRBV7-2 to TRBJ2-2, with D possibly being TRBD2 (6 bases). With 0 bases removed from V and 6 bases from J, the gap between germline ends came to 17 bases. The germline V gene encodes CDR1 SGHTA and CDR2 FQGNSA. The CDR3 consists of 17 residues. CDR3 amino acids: CASSLARGGSSAGELFF. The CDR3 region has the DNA TGTGCCAGCAGCTTAGCGCGTGGAGGGAGTAGCGCCGGGGAGCTGTTTTTT.

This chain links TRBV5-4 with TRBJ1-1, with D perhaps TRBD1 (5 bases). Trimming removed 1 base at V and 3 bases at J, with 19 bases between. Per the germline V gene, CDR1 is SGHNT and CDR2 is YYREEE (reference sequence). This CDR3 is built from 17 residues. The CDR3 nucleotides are TGTGCCAGCAGCTTGAGTCCGGCCAGGGTCGGCGACACTGAAGCTTTCTTT. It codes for CASSLSPARVGDTEAFF.